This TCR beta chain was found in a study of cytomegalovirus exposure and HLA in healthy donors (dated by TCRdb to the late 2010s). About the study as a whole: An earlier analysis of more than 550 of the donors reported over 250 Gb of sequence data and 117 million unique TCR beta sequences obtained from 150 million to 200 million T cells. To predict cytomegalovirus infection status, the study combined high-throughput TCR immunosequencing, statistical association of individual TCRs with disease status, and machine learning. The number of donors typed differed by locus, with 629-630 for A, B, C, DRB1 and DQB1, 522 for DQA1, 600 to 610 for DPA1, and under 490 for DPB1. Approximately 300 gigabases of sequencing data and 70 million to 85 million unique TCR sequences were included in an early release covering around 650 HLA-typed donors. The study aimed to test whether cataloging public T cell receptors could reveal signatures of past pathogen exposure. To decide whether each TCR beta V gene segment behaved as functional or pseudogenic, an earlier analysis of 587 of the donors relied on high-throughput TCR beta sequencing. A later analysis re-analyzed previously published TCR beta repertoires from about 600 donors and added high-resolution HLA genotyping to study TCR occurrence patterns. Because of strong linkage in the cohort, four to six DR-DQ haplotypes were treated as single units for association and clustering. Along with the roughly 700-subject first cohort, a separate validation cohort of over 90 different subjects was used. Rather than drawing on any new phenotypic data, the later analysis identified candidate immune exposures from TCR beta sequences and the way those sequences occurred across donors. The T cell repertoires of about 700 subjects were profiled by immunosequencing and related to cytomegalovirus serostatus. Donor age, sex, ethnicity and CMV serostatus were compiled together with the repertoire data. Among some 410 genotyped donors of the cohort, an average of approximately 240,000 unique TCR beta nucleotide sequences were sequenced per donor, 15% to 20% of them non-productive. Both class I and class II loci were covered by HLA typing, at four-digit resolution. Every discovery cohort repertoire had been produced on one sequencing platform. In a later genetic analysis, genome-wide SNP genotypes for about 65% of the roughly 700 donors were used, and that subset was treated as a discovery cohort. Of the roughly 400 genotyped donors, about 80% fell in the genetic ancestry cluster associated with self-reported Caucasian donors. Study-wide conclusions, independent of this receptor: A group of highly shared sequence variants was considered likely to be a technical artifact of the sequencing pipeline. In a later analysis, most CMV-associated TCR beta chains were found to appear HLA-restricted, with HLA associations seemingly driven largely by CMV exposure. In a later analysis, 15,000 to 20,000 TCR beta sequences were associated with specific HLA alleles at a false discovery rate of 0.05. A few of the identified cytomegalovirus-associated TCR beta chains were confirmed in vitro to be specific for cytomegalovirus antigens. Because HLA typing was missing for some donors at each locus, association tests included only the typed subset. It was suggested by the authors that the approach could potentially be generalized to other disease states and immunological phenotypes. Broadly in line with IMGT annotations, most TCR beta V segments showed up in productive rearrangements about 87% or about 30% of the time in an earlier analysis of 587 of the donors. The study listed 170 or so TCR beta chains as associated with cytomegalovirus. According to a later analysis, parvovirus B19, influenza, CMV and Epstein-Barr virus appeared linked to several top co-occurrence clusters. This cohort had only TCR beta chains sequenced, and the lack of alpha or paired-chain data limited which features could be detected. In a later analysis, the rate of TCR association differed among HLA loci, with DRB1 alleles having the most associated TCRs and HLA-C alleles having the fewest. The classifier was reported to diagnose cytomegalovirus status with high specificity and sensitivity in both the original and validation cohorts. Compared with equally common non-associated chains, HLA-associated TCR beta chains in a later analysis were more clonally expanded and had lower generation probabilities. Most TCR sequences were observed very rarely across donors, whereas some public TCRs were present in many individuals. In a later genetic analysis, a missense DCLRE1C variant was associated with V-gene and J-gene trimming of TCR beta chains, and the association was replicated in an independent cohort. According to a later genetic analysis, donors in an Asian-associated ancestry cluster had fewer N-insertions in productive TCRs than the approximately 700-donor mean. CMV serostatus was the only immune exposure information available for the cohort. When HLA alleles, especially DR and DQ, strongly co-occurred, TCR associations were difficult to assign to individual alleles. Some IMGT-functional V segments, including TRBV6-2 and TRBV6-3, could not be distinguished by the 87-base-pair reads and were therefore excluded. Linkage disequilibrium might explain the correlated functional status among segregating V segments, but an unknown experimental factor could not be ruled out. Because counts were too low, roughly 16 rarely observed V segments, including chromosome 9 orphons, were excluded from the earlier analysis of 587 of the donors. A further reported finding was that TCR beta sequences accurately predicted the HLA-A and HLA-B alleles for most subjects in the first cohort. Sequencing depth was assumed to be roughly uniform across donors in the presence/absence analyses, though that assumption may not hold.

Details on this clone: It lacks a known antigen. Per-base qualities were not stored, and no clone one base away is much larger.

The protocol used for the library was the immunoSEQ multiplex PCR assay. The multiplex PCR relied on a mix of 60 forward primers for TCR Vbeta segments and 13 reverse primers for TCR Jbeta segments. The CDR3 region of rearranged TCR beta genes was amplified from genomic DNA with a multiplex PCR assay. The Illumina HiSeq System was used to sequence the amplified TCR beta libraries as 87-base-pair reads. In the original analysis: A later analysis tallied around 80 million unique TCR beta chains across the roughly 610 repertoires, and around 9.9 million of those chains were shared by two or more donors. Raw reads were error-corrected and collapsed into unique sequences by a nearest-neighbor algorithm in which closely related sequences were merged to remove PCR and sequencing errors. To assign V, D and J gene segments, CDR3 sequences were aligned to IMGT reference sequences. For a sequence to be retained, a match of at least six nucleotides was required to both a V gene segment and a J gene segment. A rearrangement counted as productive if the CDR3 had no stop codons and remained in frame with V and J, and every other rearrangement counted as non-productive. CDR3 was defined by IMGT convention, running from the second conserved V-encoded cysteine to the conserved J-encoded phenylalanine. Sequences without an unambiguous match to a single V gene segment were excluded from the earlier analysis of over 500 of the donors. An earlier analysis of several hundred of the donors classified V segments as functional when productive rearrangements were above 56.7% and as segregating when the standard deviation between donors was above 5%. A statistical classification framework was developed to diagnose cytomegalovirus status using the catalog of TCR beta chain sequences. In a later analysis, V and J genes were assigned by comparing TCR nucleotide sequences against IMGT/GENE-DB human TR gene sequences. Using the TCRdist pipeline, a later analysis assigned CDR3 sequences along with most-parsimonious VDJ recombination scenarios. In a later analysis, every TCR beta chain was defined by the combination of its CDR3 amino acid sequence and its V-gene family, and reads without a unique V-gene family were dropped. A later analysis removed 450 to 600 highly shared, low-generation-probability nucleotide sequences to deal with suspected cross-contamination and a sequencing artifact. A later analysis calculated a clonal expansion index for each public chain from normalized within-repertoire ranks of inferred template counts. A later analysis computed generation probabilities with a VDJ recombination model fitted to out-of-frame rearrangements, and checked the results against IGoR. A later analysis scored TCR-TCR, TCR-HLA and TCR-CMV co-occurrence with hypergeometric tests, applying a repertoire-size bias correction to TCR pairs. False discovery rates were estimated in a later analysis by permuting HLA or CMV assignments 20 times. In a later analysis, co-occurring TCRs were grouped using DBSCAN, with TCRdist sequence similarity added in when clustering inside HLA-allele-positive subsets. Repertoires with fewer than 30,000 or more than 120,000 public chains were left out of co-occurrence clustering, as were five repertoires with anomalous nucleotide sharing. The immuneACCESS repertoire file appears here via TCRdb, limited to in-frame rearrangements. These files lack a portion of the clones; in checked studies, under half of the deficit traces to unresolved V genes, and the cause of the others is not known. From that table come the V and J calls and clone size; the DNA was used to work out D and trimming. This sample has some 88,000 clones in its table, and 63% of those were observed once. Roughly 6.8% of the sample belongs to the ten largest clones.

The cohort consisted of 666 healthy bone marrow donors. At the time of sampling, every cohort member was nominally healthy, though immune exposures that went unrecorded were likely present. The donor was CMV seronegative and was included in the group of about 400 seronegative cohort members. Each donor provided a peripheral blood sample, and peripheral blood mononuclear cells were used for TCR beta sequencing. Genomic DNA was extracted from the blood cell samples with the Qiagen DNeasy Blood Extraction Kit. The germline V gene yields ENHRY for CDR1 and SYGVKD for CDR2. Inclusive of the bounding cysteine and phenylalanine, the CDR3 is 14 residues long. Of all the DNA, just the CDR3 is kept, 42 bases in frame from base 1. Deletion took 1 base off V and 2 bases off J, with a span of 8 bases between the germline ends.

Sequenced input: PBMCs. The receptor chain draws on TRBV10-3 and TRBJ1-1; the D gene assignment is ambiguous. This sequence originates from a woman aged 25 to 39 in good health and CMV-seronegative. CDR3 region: CAISEFQANTEAFF. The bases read TGTGCCATCAGTGAGTTTCAGGCAAACACTGAAGCTTTCTTT.